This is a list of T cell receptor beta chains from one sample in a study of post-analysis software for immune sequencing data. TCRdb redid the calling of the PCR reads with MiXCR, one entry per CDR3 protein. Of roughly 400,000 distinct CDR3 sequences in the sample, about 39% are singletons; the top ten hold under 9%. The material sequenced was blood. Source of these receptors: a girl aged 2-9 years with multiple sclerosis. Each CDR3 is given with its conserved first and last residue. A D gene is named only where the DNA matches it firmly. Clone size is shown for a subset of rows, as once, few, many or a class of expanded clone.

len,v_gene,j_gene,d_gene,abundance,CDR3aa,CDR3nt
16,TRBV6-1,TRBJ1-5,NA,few,CASSGRVWASNQPQHF,TGTGCCAGCAGTGGGCGGGTGTGGGCGAGCAATCAGCCCCAGCATTTT
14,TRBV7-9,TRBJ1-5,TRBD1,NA,CASSLETGIQPQHF,TGTGCCAGCAGCTTAGAGACAGGGATACAGCCCCAGCATTTT
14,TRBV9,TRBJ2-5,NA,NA,CASSGGTGVETQYF,TGTGCCAGCAGTGGGGGAACAGGTGTGGAGACCCAGTACTTC
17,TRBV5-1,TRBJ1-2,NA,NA,CASSLGGTEVSVYGYTF,TGCGCCAGCAGCTTAGGCGGGACGGAGGTTTCCGTTTATGGCTACACCTTC
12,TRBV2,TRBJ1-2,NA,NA,CASSVSQGGYTF,TGTGCCAGCAGTGTTTCACAGGGTGGCTACACCTTC
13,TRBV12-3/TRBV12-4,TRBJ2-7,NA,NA,CASRYSGRYEQYF,TGTGCCAGCAGATATTCAGGGAGGTACGAGCAGTACTTC
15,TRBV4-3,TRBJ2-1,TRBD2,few,CASSQDWLAGGLMFF,TGCGCCAGCAGCCAAGATTGGCTAGCGGGAGGGCTAATGTTCTTC
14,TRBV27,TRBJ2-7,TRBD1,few,CASGYQGVTYEQYF,TGTGCCAGCGGCTACCAGGGGGTTACCTACGAGCAGTACTTC
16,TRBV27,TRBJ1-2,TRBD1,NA,CASSSVNWAGGYGYTF,TGTGCCAGCAGTTCAGTCAACTGGGCAGGGGGCTATGGCTACACCTTC
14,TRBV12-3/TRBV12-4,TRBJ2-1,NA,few,CASSFPDSNNEQFF,TGTGCCAGCAGTTTCCCGGACTCAAACAATGAGCAGTTCTTC
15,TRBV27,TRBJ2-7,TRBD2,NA,CASSLRGTKNYEQYF,TGTGCCAGCAGTTTGCGGGGGACGAAGAATTACGAGCAGTACTTC
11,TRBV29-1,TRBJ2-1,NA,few,CSVESWDEQFF,TGCAGCGTTGAATCCTGGGATGAGCAGTTCTTC
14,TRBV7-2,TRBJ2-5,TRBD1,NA,CASSSRQGFKEQYF,TGTGCCAGCAGCTCCCGACAGGGGTTTAAGGAGCAGTACTTC
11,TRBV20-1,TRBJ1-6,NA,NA,CSAGLNSPLHF,TGCAGTGCTGGACTCAATTCACCCCTCCACTTT
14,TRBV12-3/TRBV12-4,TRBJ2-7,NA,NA,CASNPSGLPYEQYF,TGTGCCAGCAACCCCTCGGGCTTGCCCTACGAGCAGTACTTC
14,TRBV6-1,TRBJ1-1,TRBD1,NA,CASSSWTGVGEAFF,TGTGCCAGCAGTTCCTGGACAGGGGTAGGTGAAGCTTTCTTT
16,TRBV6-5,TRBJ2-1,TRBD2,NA,CASSPLLAGLYNEQFF,TGTGCCAGCAGCCCTTTACTAGCGGGTCTCTACAATGAGCAGTTCTTC
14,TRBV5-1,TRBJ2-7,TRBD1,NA,CASSLKGQSYEQYF,TGCGCCAGCAGCTTGAAGGGACAGAGTTACGAGCAGTACTTC
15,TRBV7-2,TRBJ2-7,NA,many,CASSLGTGSSYEQYF,TGTGCCAGCAGCTTAGGGACGGGAAGCTCCTACGAGCAGTACTTC
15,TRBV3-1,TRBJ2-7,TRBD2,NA,CASSQDAGDWNEQYF,TGTGCCAGCAGCCAAGATGCGGGGGATTGGAACGAGCAGTACTTC
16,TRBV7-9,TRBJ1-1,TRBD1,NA,CASRYWDRNMNTEAFF,TGTGCCAGCAGGTATTGGGACAGAAACATGAACACTGAAGCTTTCTTT
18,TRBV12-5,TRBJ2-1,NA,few,CASGPSVVRLDFWGEQFF,TGTGCTAGTGGCCCTTCGGTTGTCCGACTAGATTTTTGGGGTGAGCAGTTCTTC
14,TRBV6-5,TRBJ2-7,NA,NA,CASSYSTYNYEQYF,TGTGCCAGCAGTTACTCGACGTACAACTACGAGCAGTACTTC
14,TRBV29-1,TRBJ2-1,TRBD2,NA,CSVVGGRAGGEQFF,TGCAGCGTTGTTGGCGGGAGGGCCGGCGGGGAGCAGTTCTTC
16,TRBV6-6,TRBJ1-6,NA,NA,CASSYSLSSYNSPLHF,TGTGCCAGCAGTTACTCGCTAAGCTCCTATAATTCACCCCTCCACTTT
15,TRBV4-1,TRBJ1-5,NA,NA,CASSQDSGLYQPQHF,TGCGCCAGCAGCCAAGATTCAGGGTTATATCAGCCCCAGCATTTT
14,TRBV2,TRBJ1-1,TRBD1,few,CASSQTGGYTEAFF,TGTGCCAGCAGTCAGACAGGGGGATACACTGAAGCTTTCTTT
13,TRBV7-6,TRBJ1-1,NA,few,CASSLLRGTEAFF,TGTGCCAGCAGCTTATTACGAGGCACTGAAGCTTTCTTT
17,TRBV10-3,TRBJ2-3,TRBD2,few,CAISESLERGGGDTQYF,TGTGCCATCAGTGAGTCTCTGGAGCGGGGGGGAGGAGATACGCAGTATTTT
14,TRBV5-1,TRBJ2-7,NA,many,CASSLTGPSYEQYF,TGCGCCAGCAGCTTGACCGGCCCCTCCTACGAGCAGTACTTC
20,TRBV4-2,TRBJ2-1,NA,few,CASSQDIGGLVGEPYNEQFF,TGTGCCAGCAGCCAAGATATCGGTGGGTTGGTGGGAGAACCCTACAATGAGCAGTTCTTC
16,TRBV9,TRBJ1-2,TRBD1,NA,CASSDRDRGLLYGYTF,TGTGCCAGCAGTGACCGGGACAGGGGGCTCCTCTATGGCTACACCTTC
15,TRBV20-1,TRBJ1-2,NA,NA,CSARDRHRRTYGYTF,TGCAGTGCTAGAGATAGGCATCGTCGGACCTATGGCTACACCTTC
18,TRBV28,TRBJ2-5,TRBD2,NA,CASSLWQGTSGTQETQYF,TGTGCCAGCAGTTTGTGGCAGGGGACTAGCGGCACTCAAGAGACCCAGTACTTC
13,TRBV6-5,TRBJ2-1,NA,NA,CASSSDADNEQFF,TGTGCCAGCAGTTCCGACGCAGACAATGAGCAGTTCTTC
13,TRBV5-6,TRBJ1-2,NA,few,CASSPNHYYGYTF,TGTGCCAGCAGCCCCAACCACTACTATGGCTACACCTTC
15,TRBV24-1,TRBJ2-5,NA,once,CATSDLALGRETQYF,TGTGCCACCAGTGATTTGGCGCTAGGACGAGAGACCCAGTACTTC
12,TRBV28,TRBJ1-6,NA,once,CASRRGDSPLHF,TGTGCCAGCCGCCGGGGGGATTCACCCCTCCACTTT